Presented here are 21 T cell receptor beta chains from one specimen sequenced in a study of cytomegalovirus exposure and HLA in healthy donors. 13 Jbeta primers and 60 Vbeta primers were used for the PCR. This table comes from immunoSEQ multiplex PCR, and its TCRdb copy is limited to in-frame clones, with some not included. The sample includes under 130,000 clones, more than 60% of them seen just once. Source material: PBMCs. The receptors were gathered from a female donor in good health and CMV-seropositive.

This chain's CDR3 is CASSLMSYGYTF. CDR3 DNA sequence: TGTGCCAGCAGCTTAATGAGCTATGGCTACACCTTC. The rearrangement links TRBV7-2 to TRBJ1-2; no reliable D call. V was pared by 2 bases and J by 4 bases, with 5 bases between. Germline V gene sequence: CDR1 SGHTA, CDR2 FQGNSA. The CDR3 sequence is 12 residues long.

This clone was detected a few times. The J gene is TRBJ1-4, the V gene TRBV19, with 8 bases lining up with TRBD1. After removal of 6 bases from V and 7 bases from J, the junction contained 10 bases not matched to a gene. CDR1 and CDR2 (germline): LNHDA, SQIVND (reference sequence). The CDR3 runs to 15 residues. The CDR3 sequence: CASRRQQGVVEKLFF. CDR3 in DNA: TGTGCCAGTAGAAGACAACAGGGGGTGGTTGAAAAACTGTTTTTT.

The chain carries TRBV5-6 and TRBJ1-6; possible D gene TRBD1, 6 bases. CDR3 length: 15 amino acids. Trimming took off 0 bases at V and 6 bases at J, with 10 bases between the two ends. Germline loops: CDR1 SGHDT, CDR2 YYEEEE. In DNA form, the CDR3 reads TGTGCCAGCAGCTTGGACACAGGGACTAATTCACCCCTCCACTTT. This translates into CASSLDTGTNSPLHF.

This clone is labeled medium-sized. The chain couples TRBV5-4 to TRBJ2-2, with 9 bases matching TRBD2. J lost 6 bases, V lost 5 bases, and 8 bases had no gene match. Germline V gene lookup returns CDR1 SGHNT and CDR2 YYREEE (reference sequence). This CDR3 has 15 amino acids. Here the CDR3 reads CASSSGTSFSGELFF. CDR3 DNA sequence: TGTGCCAGCAGTTCCGGGACTAGCTTCTCCGGGGAGCTGTTTTTT.

For this clone: At one end, the junction sequence differs from germline, possibly due to a read error. This sample includes further DNA sequences coding for the same CDR3. This chain connects TRBV9 to TRBJ2-2; TRBD2 matches 9 bases. There are 19 residues in the CDR3. Germline CDR1 is SGDLS and CDR2 is YYNGEE. CDR3 region: CASSVEPESAGGSTGELFF. CDR3 in DNA: TGTGCCAGCAGTGTAGAGCCGGAGTCAGCGGGGGGCAGCACCGGGGAGCTGTTTTTT.

The V call is TRBV5-1, the J call TRBJ2-3; the D gene is possibly TRBD1 (6 bases). The V end was cut by 4 bases, the J end by 3 bases, with 21 bases between. Germline lookup yields CDR1 SGHRS and CDR2 YFSETQ. There are 17 residues in the CDR3. The CDR3 region has the DNA TGCGCCAGCAGCCCCTTGGGTGGGGGCAGAACGACAGATACGCAGTATTTT. Its protein is CASSPLGGGRTTDTQYF.

This chain joins TRBV5-6 and TRBJ1-6; D remains unclear. Germline V lookup: CDR1 SGHDT, CDR2 YYEEEE. The CDR3 is 13 residues long. Trimming removed 2 bases at V and 5 bases at J, with 5 bases between. The CDR3 DNA sequence: TGTGCCAGCAGCTTAACAGATAATTCACCCCTCCACTTT. Protein sequence: CASSLTDNSPLHF.

V is TRBV5-1 and J is TRBJ2-1; TRBD1 matches 7 bases. The V gene's germline CDR1 is SGHRS and CDR2 YFSETQ. Trimming took 4 bases from V and 4 from J; bases not matched to a gene: 8. The CDR3 loop spans 15 amino acids. The CDR3 DNA is TGCGCCAGCAGCCGGGGACAGTCAACTTACAATGAGCAGTTCTTC. This codes for CASSRGQSTYNEQFF.

This rearrangement joins TRBV28 to TRBJ1-5; D unclear. Per germline, CDR1 MDHEN and CDR2 SYDVKM. The V and J ends lost 3 bases and 11 bases respectively, with 17 bases between them. The CDR3 runs to 14 residues. CDR3 loop: CASSFFHPSGAQHF. CDR3 bases: TGTGCCAGCAGTTTTTTTCATCCCAGCGGGGCCCAGCATTTT.

The rearrangement links TRBV29-1 to TRBJ1-5; TRBD1 matches 10 bases. Trimming removed 7 bases from V and 3 bases from J; junction bases left unmatched: 9. This CDR3 has 15 residues. Germline-derived CDR1 and CDR2 are SQVTM and ANQGSEA. CDR3 in amino acids: CSASTGTGVNQPQHF. DNA for the CDR3: TGCAGCGCATCTACCGGGACAGGGGTCAATCAGCCCCAGCATTTT.

CDR3 bases: TGTGCCAGCAGCTTAAGAGGGAGGGCAATCGGGGAGCTGTTTTTT. It codes for CASSLRGRAIGELFF. The chain combines TRBV11-1 with TRBJ2-2, with 7 bases aligning to TRBD2. The J segment lost 7 bases and the V segment lost 2 bases, leaving 7 bases of the junction unmatched. CDR1 is SGHAT and CDR2 is FQDESV in the germline V gene (reference sequence). This CDR3 has 15 residues. Supplemented by reference TRBV11-1 and TRBJ2-2, the full variable domain reads EAEVAQSPRYKITEKSQAVAFWCDPISGHATLYWYRQILGQGPELLVQFQDESVVDDSQLPKDRFSAERLKGVDSTLKIQPAELGDSAMYLCASSLRGRAIGELFFGEGSRLTVL.

CDR3 in amino acids: CASSLDSGYNEQFF. The CDR3 DNA reads as TGTGCCAGCAGCTTAGACTCAGGTTACAATGAGCAGTTCTTC. V usage is TRBV11-1 and J usage is TRBJ2-1; the D is unclear. Trimming shortened V by 1 base and J by 4 bases, and 8 bases separated the two germline ends. The germline V gene has CDR1 SGHAT and CDR2 FQDESV (reference sequence). The CDR3 extends over 14 amino acids. Supplemented by reference TRBV11-1 and TRBJ2-1, the full variable domain reads EAEVAQSPRYKITEKSQAVAFWCDPISGHATLYWYRQILGQGPELLVQFQDESVVDDSQLPKDRFSAERLKGVDSTLKIQPAELGDSAMYLCASSLDSGYNEQFFGPGTRLTVL.

The V call is TRBV5-1, the J call TRBJ2-5; possible D gene TRBD2, 6 bases. CDR1 and CDR2 from the germline V gene are SGHRS and YFSETQ. The ends were cut back, 0 bases at V and 0 bases at J, with 12 bases in the middle. The CDR3 has 16 residues. The CDR3 reads CASSLGGEGDQETQYF. The CDR3 coding sequence is TGCGCCAGCAGCTTGGGGGGGGAAGGGGACCAAGAGACCCAGTACTTC. Filled out from reference TRBV5-1 and TRBJ2-5, the complete variable domain reads KAGVTQTPRYLIKTRGQQVTLSCSPISGHRSVSWYQQTPGQGLQFLFEYFSETQRNKGNFPGRFSGRQFSNSRSEMNVSTLELGDSALYLCASSLGGEGDQETQYFGPGTRLLVL.

This clone was counted a single time. The chain recombines TRBV5-8 with TRBJ2-5; D unclear. Per the germline V gene, CDR1 is SGHTS and CDR2 is YDEGEE. The CDR3 runs to 11 residues. The V gene lost 4 bases and the J gene lost 5 bases, with 6 bases spanning the gap. CDR3 nucleotides: TGTGCCAGCAGCCGCAGGGAGACCCAGTACTTC. It is translated as CASSRRETQYF.

This clone was found once. This sequence joins TRBV4-1 and TRBJ1-6, with D perhaps TRBD1 (5 bases). Germline CDR1 and CDR2: MGHRA and YSYEKL. Trimming took 2 bases from V and 3 from J, leaving 11 bases between them. This CDR3 contains 16 residues. This CDR3 reads CASSQQGPGYNSPLHF. The CDR3 DNA is TGCGCCAGCAGCCAACAGGGCCCCGGCTATAATTCACCCCTCCACTTT.

J is TRBJ1-2 and V is TRBV5-1, with 7 bases matching TRBD1. Trimming at V came to 4 bases and at J to 0 bases, leaving 3 bases not matched to a gene. In germline, CDR1 is SGHRS, CDR2 YFSETQ. This CDR3 is 14 amino acids long. The DNA of the CDR3 is TGCGCCAGCAGCGCGGGACAGCCTAACTATGGCTACACCTTC. Its protein is CASSAGQPNYGYTF.

This chain connects TRBV5-8 to TRBJ2-7, with D unresolved. The CDR3 contains 14 residues. The V end lost 0 bases, the J end lost 4 bases, and 11 bases lay between the germline ends. Germline assignment: CDR1 SGHTS and CDR2 YDEGEE. The CDR3 protein is CASSLGAVEYEQYF. CDR3 sequence (DNA): TGTGCCAGCAGCTTGGGGGCAGTGGAATACGAGCAGTACTTC.

The CDR3 DNA reads as TGCAGCGTGCGGGGGGGCGGCCTCCAAGAGACCCAGTACTTC. Protein: CSVRGGGLQETQYF. The J gene is TRBJ2-5, the V gene TRBV29-1, with 9 positions matching TRBD2. Germline loops: CDR1 SQVTM, CDR2 ANQGSEA. The CDR3 spans 14 residues. Unmatched junction bases numbered 6, after V lost 6 bases and J lost 1 base. Based on the CDR3 plus reference TRBV29-1 and TRBJ2-5, the full variable domain is SAVISQKPSRDICQRGTSLTIQCQVDSQVTMMFWYRQQPGQSLTLIATANQGSEATYESGFVIDKFPISRPNLTFSTLTVSNMSPEDSSIYLCSVRGGGLQETQYFGPGTRLLVL.

The gene calls are TRBV9 and TRBJ1-2; D might be TRBD1 (6 bases). Trimming pared 4 bases from V and 2 bases from J, leaving 18 bases between. The CDR3 has 16 residues. Germline V gives CDR1 SGDLS, CDR2 YYNGEE. CDR3 sequence reads: CASSLRGGQGNYGYTF. Here the CDR3 DNA reads TGTGCCAGCAGCCTCCGGGGGGGGCAGGGAAACTATGGCTACACCTTC.

This clone came up a few times. In DNA form, the CDR3 reads TGTGCCAGCAGTGACAGGGGGAGAAACACCGGGGAGCTGTTTTTT. Its protein is CASSDRGRNTGELFF. This chain uses TRBV25-1 with TRBJ2-2; TRBD1 matches 7 bases. The length of the CDR3 is 15 residues. CDR1 and CDR2 from the germline V gene are MGHDK and SYGVNS. Trimming removed 3 bases from V and 2 bases from J; junction bases left unmatched: 3.

The V gene is TRBV29-1, the J gene TRBJ2-2, with 7 bases aligning to TRBD1. Losses at the gene ends were 6 bases for V and 6 bases for J; bases not matched to a gene: 7. The CDR3 runs to 13 residues. Germline V gene data show CDR1 as SQVTM and CDR2 as ANQGSEA. The CDR3 sequence: CSVGQKKSGELFF. DNA for the CDR3: TGCAGCGTGGGACAGAAGAAGTCCGGGGAGCTGTTTTTT.